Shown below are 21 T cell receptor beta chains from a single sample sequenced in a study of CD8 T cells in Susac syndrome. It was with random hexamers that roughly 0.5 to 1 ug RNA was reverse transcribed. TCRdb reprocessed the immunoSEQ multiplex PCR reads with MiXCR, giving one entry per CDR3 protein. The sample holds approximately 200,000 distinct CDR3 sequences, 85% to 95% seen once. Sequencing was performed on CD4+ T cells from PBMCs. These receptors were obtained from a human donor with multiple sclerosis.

The CDR3 spells CASSLSLSGANVLTF. The CDR3 region has the DNA TGTGCCAGCAGCTTGAGCCTCTCTGGGGCCAACGTCCTGACTTTC. The V call is TRBV9, the J call TRBJ2-6, with D unresolved. The length of the CDR3 is 15 residues. The V gene lost 4 bases and the J gene lost 0 bases, with 8 bases spanning the gap. The V gene's germline CDR1 is SGDLS and CDR2 YYNGEE.

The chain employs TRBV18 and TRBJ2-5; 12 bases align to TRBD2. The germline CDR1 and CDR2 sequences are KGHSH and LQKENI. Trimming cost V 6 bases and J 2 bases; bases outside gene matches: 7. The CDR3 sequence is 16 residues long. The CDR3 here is CASSSGLAGSQETQYF. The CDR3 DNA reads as TGTGCCAGCTCTTCCGGACTAGCGGGGTCACAAGAGACCCAGTACTTC.

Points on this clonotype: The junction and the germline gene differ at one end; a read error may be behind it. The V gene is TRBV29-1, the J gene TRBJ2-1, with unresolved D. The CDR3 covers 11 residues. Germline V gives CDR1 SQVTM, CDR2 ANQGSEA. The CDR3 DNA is TGCAGCGTTGAAGTTACGGGTCCACTGGTCTTC. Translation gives CSVEVTGPLVF.

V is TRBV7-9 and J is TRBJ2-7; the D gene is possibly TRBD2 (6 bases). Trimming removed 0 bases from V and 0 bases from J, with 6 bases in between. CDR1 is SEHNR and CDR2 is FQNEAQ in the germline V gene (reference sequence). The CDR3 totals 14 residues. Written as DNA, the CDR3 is TGTGCCAGCAGCTTAGCGGGGGGCTCCTACGAGCAGTACGTC. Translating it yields CASSLAGGSYEQYV.

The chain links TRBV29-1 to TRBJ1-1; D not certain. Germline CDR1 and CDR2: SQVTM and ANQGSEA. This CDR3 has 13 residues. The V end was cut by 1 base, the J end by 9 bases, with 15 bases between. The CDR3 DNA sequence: TGCAGCGTTGAAGGAGGGTGGGAGGCACAAGCTTTCTTT. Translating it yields CSVEGGWEAQAFF.

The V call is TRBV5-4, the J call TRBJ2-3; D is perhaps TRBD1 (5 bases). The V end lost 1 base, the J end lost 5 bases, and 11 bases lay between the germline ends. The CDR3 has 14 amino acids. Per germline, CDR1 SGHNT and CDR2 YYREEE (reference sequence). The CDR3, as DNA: TGTGCCAGCAGCTTGAATGGGGCAGGAGATACGCAGTATTTT. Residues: CASSLNGAGDTQYF.

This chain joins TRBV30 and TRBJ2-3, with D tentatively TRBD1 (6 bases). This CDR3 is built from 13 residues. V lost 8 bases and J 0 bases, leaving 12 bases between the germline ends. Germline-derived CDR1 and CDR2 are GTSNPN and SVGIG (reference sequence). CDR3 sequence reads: CAHQRGSTDTQYF. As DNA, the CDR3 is TGTGCCCACCAAAGGGGGAGCACAGATACGCAGTATTTT.

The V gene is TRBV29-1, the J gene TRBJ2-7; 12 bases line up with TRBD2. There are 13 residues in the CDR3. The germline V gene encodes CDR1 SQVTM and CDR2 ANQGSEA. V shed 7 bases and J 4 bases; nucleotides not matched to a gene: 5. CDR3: CSGRTSGAYEQYF. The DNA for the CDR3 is TGCAGCGGGCGGACTAGCGGGGCGTACGAGCAGTACTTC.

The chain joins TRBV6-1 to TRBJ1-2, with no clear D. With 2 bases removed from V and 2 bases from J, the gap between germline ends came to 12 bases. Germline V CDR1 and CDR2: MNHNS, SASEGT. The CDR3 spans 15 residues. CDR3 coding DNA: TGTGCCAGCAGTGAATACCCCGACGGGAACTATGGCTACACCTTC. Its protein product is CASSEYPDGNYGYTF.

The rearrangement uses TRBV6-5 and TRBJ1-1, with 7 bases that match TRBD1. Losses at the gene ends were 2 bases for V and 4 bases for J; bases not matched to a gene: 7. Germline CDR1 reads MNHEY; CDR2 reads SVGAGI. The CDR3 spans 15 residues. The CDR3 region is CASSYIPGGGTEAFF. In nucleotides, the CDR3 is TGTGCCAGCAGTTACATTCCAGGGGGAGGCACTGAAGCTTTCTTT.

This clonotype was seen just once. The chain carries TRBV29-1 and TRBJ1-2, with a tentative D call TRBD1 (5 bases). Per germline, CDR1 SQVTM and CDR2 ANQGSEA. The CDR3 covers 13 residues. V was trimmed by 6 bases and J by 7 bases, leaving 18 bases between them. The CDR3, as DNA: TGCAGCGTCTTTCAGGGTTCTGGGTTTGGCTACACCTTC. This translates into CSVFQGSGFGYTF.

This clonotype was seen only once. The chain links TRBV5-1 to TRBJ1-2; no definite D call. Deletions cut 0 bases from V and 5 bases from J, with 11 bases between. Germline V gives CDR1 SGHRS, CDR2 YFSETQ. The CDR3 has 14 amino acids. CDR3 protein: CASSLGRTDYGYTF. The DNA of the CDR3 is TGCGCCAGCAGCTTGGGCAGGACCGATTATGGCTACACCTTC.

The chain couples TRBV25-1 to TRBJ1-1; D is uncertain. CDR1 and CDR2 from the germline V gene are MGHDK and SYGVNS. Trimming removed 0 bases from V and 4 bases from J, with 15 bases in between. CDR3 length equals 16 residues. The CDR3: CASSEYGIGRGTEAFF. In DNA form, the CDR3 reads TGTGCCAGCAGTGAATATGGTATAGGGCGGGGCACTGAAGCTTTCTTT. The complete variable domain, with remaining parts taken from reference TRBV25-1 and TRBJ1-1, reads EADIYQTPRYLVIGTGKKITLECSQTMGHDKMYWYQQDPGMELHLIHYSYGVNSTEKGDLSSESTVSRIRTEHFPLTLESARPSHTSQYLCASSEYGIGRGTEAFFGQGTRLTVV.

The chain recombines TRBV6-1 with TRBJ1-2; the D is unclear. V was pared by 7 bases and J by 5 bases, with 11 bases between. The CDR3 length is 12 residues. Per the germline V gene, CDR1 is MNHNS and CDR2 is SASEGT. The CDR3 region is CASTLEVYGYTF. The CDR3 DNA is TGTGCCAGCACCCTAGAAGTATATGGCTACACCTTC.

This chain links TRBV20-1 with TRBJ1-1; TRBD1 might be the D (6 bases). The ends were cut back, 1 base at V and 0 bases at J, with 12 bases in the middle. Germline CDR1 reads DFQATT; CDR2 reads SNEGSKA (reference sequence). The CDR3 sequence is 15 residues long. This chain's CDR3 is CSARGRRGLNTEAFF. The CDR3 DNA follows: TGCAGTGCTAGAGGCCGAAGGGGGTTGAACACTGAAGCTTTCTTT.

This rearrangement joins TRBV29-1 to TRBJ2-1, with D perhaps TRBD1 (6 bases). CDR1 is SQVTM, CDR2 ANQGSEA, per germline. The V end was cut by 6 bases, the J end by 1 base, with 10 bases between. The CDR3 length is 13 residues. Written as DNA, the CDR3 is TGCAGCGTCGTAGGACAGTCCTACAATGAGCAGTTCTTC. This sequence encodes CSVVGQSYNEQFF.

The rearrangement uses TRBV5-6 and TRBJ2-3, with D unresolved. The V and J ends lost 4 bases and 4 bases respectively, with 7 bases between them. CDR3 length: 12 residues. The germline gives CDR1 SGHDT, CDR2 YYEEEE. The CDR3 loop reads CASSHTPDTQYF. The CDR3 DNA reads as TGTGCCAGCAGCCATACCCCAGATACGCAGTATTTT.

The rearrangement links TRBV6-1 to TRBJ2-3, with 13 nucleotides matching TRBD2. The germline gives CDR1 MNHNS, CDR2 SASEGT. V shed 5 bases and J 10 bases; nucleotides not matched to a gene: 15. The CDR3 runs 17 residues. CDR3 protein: CASSPLTSGGTSSAQYF. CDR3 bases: TGTGCCAGCAGTCCGTTGACTAGCGGGGGGACAAGCAGCGCGCAGTATTTT.

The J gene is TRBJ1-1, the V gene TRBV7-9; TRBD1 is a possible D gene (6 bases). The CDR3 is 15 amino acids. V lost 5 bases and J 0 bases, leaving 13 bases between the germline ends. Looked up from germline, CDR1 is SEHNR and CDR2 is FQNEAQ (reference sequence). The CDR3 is CASSPPKGVNTEAFF. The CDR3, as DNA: TGTGCCAGCAGCCCCCCGAAGGGGGTGAACACTGAAGCTTTCTTT.

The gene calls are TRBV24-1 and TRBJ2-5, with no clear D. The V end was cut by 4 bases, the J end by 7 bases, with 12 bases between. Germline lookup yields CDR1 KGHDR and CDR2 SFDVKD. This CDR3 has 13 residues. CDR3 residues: CATSDSAIGTQYF. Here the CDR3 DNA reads TGTGCCACCAGTGACTCCGCCATTGGGACCCAGTACTTC.

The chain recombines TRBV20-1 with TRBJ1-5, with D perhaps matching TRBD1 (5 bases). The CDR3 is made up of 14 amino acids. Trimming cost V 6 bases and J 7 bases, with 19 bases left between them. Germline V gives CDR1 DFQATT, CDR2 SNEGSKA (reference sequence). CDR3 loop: CSATRRGNRQPQHF. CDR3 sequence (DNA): TGCAGTGCCACAAGACGGGGGAATCGGCAGCCCCAGCATTTT.